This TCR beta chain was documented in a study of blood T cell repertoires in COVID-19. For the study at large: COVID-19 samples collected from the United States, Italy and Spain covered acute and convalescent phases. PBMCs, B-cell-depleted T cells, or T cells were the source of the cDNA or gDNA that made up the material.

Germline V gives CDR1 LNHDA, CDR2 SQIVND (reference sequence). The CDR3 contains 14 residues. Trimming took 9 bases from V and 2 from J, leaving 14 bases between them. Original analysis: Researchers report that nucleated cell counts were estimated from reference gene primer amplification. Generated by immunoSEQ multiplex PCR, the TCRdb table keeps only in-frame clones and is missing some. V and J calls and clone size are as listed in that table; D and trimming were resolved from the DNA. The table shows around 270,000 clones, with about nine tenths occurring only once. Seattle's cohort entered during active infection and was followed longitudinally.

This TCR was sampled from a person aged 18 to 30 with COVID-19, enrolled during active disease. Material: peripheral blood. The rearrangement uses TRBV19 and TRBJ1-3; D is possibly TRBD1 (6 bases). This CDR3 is CASKQGGTGNTIYF. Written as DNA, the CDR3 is TGTGCCAGCAAACAGGGTGGAACTGGAAACACCATATATTTT.